The 28 T cell receptor beta chains below all came from one sample that was sequenced in a study of blood T cell repertoires in COVID-19. Clones were sequenced by immunoSEQ multiplex PCR, and TCRdb holds only the in-frame ones, with some missing. The sample records about 270,000 clones, 70% to 90% being singletons. What was sequenced was peripheral blood. These TCRs come from a woman in her thirties with COVID-19, enrolled during active disease.

This clone occurred once. The genes are TRBV9 and TRBJ2-1; D might be TRBD1 (6 bases). The V end was cut by 3 bases, the J end by 10 bases, with 23 bases between. This CDR3 is built from 16 residues. Per germline, CDR1 SGDLS and CDR2 YYNGEE. The CDR3 is CASSDPSGLGAVEQFF. The CDR3 DNA sequence: TGTGCCAGCAGCGACCCGTCGGGGCTGGGGGCGGTCGAGCAGTTCTTC.

V and J are TRBV11-2 and TRBJ2-1, with D possibly TRBD1 on 5 matching bases. This CDR3 has 14 residues. CDR1 is SGHAT and CDR2 is FQNNGV in the germline V gene. V gave up 3 bases and J gave up 7 bases, with 13 bases separating them. The CDR3 is CASSLMTDLNEQFF. CDR3 in DNA: TGTGCCAGCAGCTTGATGACAGACTTAAATGAGCAGTTCTTC.

The chain couples TRBV9 to TRBJ2-3, with 10 bases lining up with TRBD2. This CDR3 has 16 amino acids. Germline CDR1 and CDR2: SGDLS and YYNGEE. The junction had 8 bases not matched to a gene; V was cut back by 0 bases and J by 7 bases. The CDR3 nucleotides read TGTGCCAGCAGCGTAGAGGCTAGCGGGGGCCCAAATACGCAGTATTTT. It yields the protein CASSVEASGGPNTQYF.

The chain has TRBV24-1 and TRBJ2-5; no reliable D call. Per the germline V gene, CDR1 is KGHDR and CDR2 is SFDVKD. CDR3 length: 14 residues. Between the trimmed V and J ends, which lost 3 bases and 2 bases, there was a span of 9 bases. CDR3 in DNA: TGTGCCACCAGTGATAAACAGAGACAAGAGACCCAGTACTTC. Translation: CATSDKQRQETQYF.

This clone appeared once. This sequence joins TRBV13 and TRBJ2-1, with TRBD2 matching 9 bases. CDR1 and CDR2 from the germline V gene are PRHDT and FYEKMQ (reference sequence). This CDR3 has 15 residues. V was pared by 5 bases and J by 2 bases, with 4 bases of the junction left unmatched. The CDR3 protein is CASSLSGGPYNEQFF. The DNA of the CDR3 is TGTGCCAGCAGCCTTAGCGGGGGACCCTACAATGAGCAGTTCTTC.

The gene calls are TRBV7-6 and TRBJ2-3; the match to TRBD1 covers 8 bases. This CDR3 contains 15 residues. After removal of 4 bases from V and 2 bases from J, the junction contained 5 bases not matched to a gene. Germline V gene lookup returns CDR1 SGHVS and CDR2 FNYEAQ. Here the CDR3 DNA reads TGTGCCAGCAGCTCCGGACAGGGATACACAGATACGCAGTATTTT. Protein: CASSSGQGYTDTQYF.

The chain has TRBV4-1 and TRBJ2-5; 8 nucleotides line up with TRBD2. This CDR3 region has 16 residues. The J segment lost 2 bases and the V segment lost 1 base, leaving 6 bases of the junction unmatched. Germline values: CDR1 MGHRA, CDR2 YSYEKL. For the CDR3, the DNA is TGCGCCAGCAGCCAAGCTCTGGCGGGGGGTCAAGAGACCCAGTACTTC. It specifies CASSQALAGGQETQYF.

This clone came up once. The chain employs TRBV18 and TRBJ2-5; 8 bases are a match to TRBD1. Looked up from germline, CDR1 is KGHSH and CDR2 is LQKENI. The CDR3 runs to 14 residues. V gave up 6 bases and J gave up 4 bases; unmatched junction bases: 7. CDR3 nucleotide sequence: TGTGCCAGCTCCCTCGGACAGGGCCTAGAGACCCAGTACTTC. It specifies CASSLGQGLETQYF.

The rearrangement joins TRBV7-9 to TRBJ1-1; the D gene is possibly TRBD1 (5 bases). Between the trimmed V and J ends, which lost 8 bases and 5 bases, there was a span of 21 bases. Germline V gene sequence: CDR1 SEHNR, CDR2 FQNEAQ (reference sequence). The CDR3 sequence is 15 residues long. CDR3 region: CASLSPGHIWTEAFF. The CDR3, as DNA: TGTGCCAGCTTGTCCCCCGGACATATCTGGACTGAAGCTTTCTTT.

This chain joins TRBV10-1 and TRBJ2-7; TRBD1 might be the D (6 bases). Trimming cost V 5 bases and J 5 bases, with 10 bases left between them. CDR3 length: 12 residues. Germline V gene data show CDR1 as WNHNN and CDR2 as SYGVQD (reference sequence). CDR3 sequence reads: CASSTGFNEQYF. DNA for the CDR3: TGCGCCAGCAGTACAGGGTTTAACGAGCAGTACTTC.

This chain joins TRBV6-5 and TRBJ1-3; 8 nucleotides align to TRBD1. The CDR3 extends over 14 amino acids. J lost 3 bases, V lost 2 bases, and 0 bases had no gene match. The germline CDR1 and CDR2 sequences are MNHEY and SVGAGI. CDR3 nucleotides: TGTGCCAGCAGTTACGGGACAGGTGGAAACACCATATATTTT. It specifies CASSYGTGGNTIYF.

This clone was seen a few times. The V and J genes are TRBV3-1 (or the pseudogene TRBV3-2) and TRBJ2-7; tentative D call: TRBD1 (6 bases). Germline lookup yields CDR1 LGHDT and CDR2 YNNKEL (reference sequence). Trimming left V 4 bases short and J 0 bases short, with 13 bases between. This CDR3 comprises 15 residues. CDR3 DNA sequence: TGTGCCAGCAGCCCCCGAGACAGGAGCTCCTACGAGCAGTACTTC. It translates to CASSPRDRSSYEQYF.

Here the CDR3 DNA reads TGTGCCAGCAGTTACCGAAAGGACAACCCCACAGATACGCAGTATTTT. Residues: CASSYRKDNPTDTQYF. The rearrangement joins TRBV6-5 to TRBJ2-3, with D possibly being TRBD1 (5 bases). V shed 2 bases and J shed 2 bases, with 14 bases lying between them. The V gene's germline CDR1 is MNHEY and CDR2 SVGAGI. There are 16 residues in the CDR3.

V usage is TRBV5-1 and J usage is TRBJ2-3; D perhaps matches TRBD2 (6 bases). CDR3 size: 20 residues. Germline CDR1 reads SGHRS; CDR2 reads YFSETQ. With 4 bases removed from V and 2 bases from J, the gap between germline ends came to 29 bases. CDR3 region: CASSPVSVIRKPGLTDTQYF. In DNA form, the CDR3 reads TGCGCCAGCAGCCCCGTCTCCGTAATTAGGAAACCGGGACTCACAGATACGCAGTATTTT.

The chain carries TRBV3-1 (or the pseudogene TRBV3-2) and TRBJ2-3, with 9 bases fitting TRBD1. Germline V gives CDR1 LGHDT, CDR2 YNNKEL (reference sequence). This CDR3 region has 16 residues. J gave up 4 bases and V 0 bases, and 5 bases lay outside the gene matches. DNA of the CDR3: TGTGCCAGCAGCCAAGATGGGACAGGGTACGCAGATACGCAGTATTTT. It is translated as CASSQDGTGYADTQYF.

The rearrangement links TRBV18 to TRBJ2-2, with no clear D. The length of the CDR3 is 15 residues. Trimming took off 2 bases at V and 5 bases at J, with 12 bases between the two ends. CDR1 is KGHSH and CDR2 is LQKENI in the germline V gene. The CDR3 loop is CASSPLWQATGELFF. Here the CDR3 DNA reads TGTGCCAGCTCACCATTGTGGCAAGCGACCGGGGAGCTGTTTTTT.

The chain combines TRBV5-6 with TRBJ1-1; weak D call: TRBD1 (5 bases). The CDR3 spans 18 residues. Germline CDR1 reads SGHDT; CDR2 reads YYEEEE. The germline V and J ends were trimmed by 4 bases and 0 bases, with 22 bases remaining between them. The CDR3 bases are TGTGCCAGCAGCCCTCCCCCGACAGTCACATTACTGAACACTGAAGCTTTCTTT. This translates into CASSPPPTVTLLNTEAFF.

This clone was observed a handful of times. The chain couples TRBV4-2 to TRBJ2-3; 12 bases are shared with TRBD1. V trimming: 3 bases; J trimming: 5 bases; junction bases outside the gene matches: 6. The CDR3 sequence is 16 residues long. CDR1 and CDR2 (germline): LGHNA, YNFKEQ. Here the CDR3 DNA reads TGTGCCAGCAGCCACGGGGGACAGGGGGCGTTAGATACGCAGTATTTT. Its translation: CASSHGGQGALDTQYF.

This chain connects TRBV19 to TRBJ1-2, with D perhaps matching TRBD1 (6 bases). Deletions cut 8 bases from V and 7 bases from J, with 29 bases between. The CDR3 is 17 amino acids. The germline V gene has CDR1 LNHDA and CDR2 SQIVND (reference sequence). The CDR3 coding sequence is TGTGCCAGTCCAGTTGAGGGGGTTCGAAGGGCTGAGGGTGGCTACACCTTC. Translated: CASPVEGVRRAEGGYTF.

The gene calls are TRBV27 and TRBJ2-7, with a weak D call TRBD2 (5 bases). CDR3 length: 15 residues. The V and J ends lost 0 bases and 6 bases respectively, with 15 bases between them. Germline lookup yields CDR1 MNHEY and CDR2 SMNVEV (reference sequence). The CDR3 sequence: CASSLSLGYAGEQYF. DNA for the CDR3: TGTGCCAGCAGTTTATCTTTGGGGTACGCGGGCGAGCAGTACTTC.

The rearrangement uses TRBV18 and TRBJ2-4, with a weak D call TRBD2 (6 bases). V was trimmed by 3 bases and J by 8 bases, leaving 11 bases between them. The CDR3 has 13 residues. From germline, CDR1 is KGHSH and CDR2 LQKENI. CDR3 protein: CASSPQGGDIQYF. CDR3 in DNA: TGTGCCAGCTCACCGCAGGGCGGGGACATTCAGTACTTC. Full variable domain (missing parts from reference TRBV18 and TRBJ2-4): NAGVMQNPRHLVRRRGQEARLRCSPMKGHSHVYWYRQLPEEGLKFMVYLQKENIIDESGMPKERFSAEFPKEGPSILRIQQVVRGDSAAYFCASSPQGGDIQYFGAGTRLSVL.

This clone was recorded a few times. This chain connects TRBV28 to TRBJ1-6; 7 bases agree with TRBD1. The CDR3 runs 22 residues. The germline CDR1 and CDR2 sequences are MDHEN and SYDVKM. V shed 8 bases, J shed 6 bases, and the junction held 31 bases outside the gene matches. Written as DNA, the CDR3 is TGTGCCAGCGGACTCTTTGCGGGCCCCCATGGCGACAGGGACGGAGGTAATTCACCCCTCCACTTT. As protein: CASGLFAGPHGDRDGGNSPLHF.

The chain joins TRBV10-1 to TRBJ2-2; D gene unclear. The CDR3 loop spans 14 amino acids. The ends were cut back, 4 bases at V and 1 base at J, with 7 bases in the middle. The germline CDR1 and CDR2 sequences are WNHNN and SYGVQD (reference sequence). The CDR3 spells CASSAVGNTGELFF. The CDR3 bases are TGCGCCAGCAGTGCAGTTGGGAACACCGGGGAGCTGTTTTTT.

Here the CDR3 reads CASSLSLTAEAFF. CDR3 DNA sequence: TGTGCCAGCAGTTTGAGTCTGACAGCTGAAGCTTTCTTT. The rearrangement links TRBV27 to TRBJ1-1; tentatively, D is TRBD1 (5 bases). V was trimmed by 3 bases and J by 6 bases, leaving 11 bases between them. This CDR3 is 13 amino acids long. Germline values: CDR1 MNHEY, CDR2 SMNVEV (reference sequence).

CDR3 DNA: TGCGCCAGCAGTGAGTTCGGACTAACCTCCTACAATGAGCAGTTCTTC. Amino acid sequence: CASSEFGLTSYNEQFF. The chain combines TRBV10-1 with TRBJ2-1; D perhaps matches TRBD2 (6 bases). The CDR3 consists of 16 residues. Germline CDR1 reads WNHNN; CDR2 reads SYGVQD (reference sequence). The V end lost 1 base, the J end lost 0 bases, and 10 bases lay between the germline ends.

The chain has TRBV5-6 and TRBJ1-3; TRBD1 is a possible D gene (6 bases). V was shortened by 0 bases and J by 4 bases, with 8 bases between the two germline ends. The CDR3 extends over 14 amino acids. The germline V gene encodes CDR1 SGHDT and CDR2 YYEEEE. The CDR3 reads CASSLAGQGNTIYF. The CDR3 region has the DNA TGTGCCAGCAGCTTGGCCGGACAGGGAAACACCATATATTTT.

The table lists this clone with a count of one. Sequence at one end of the junction differs from germline and may be a read error. The chain joins TRBV5-1 to TRBJ2-5, with D perhaps TRBD1 (6 bases). This CDR3 region has 15 residues. Germline CDR1 is SGHRS and CDR2 is YFSETQ. Written as DNA, the CDR3 is TGCGCCACCAGCCATCAGGGGAACTACCAAGAGACCCAGTACTTC. Translated: CATSHQGNYQETQYF. Complete variable domain (other parts from reference TRBV5-1 and TRBJ2-5): KAGVTQTPRYLIKTRGQQVTLSCSPISGHRSVSWYQQTPGQGLQFLFEYFSETQRNKGNFPGRFSGRQFSNSRSEMNVSTLELGDSALYLCATSHQGNYQETQYFGPGTRLLVL.

The chain combines TRBV27 with TRBJ2-7; D is uncertain. Germline assignment: CDR1 MNHEY and CDR2 SMNVEV (reference sequence). The CDR3 is made up of 14 amino acids. V lost 0 bases, J lost 4 bases, and 10 bases lay in between. Here the CDR3 reads CASSLSPGFYEQYF. The CDR3 coding sequence is TGTGCCAGCAGTTTATCCCCAGGATTTTACGAGCAGTACTTC.